This entry describes one T cell receptor beta chain. Its antigen is undetermined. This sample stems from a study of shared clonotypes between healthy human individuals. Across the study: Donors, aged 18 to 49, were a couple of women and three men. Overall study findings and caveats: Researchers sampled only blood; tissue repertoires likely differ.

Some clones are missing from TCRdb's copy, which holds only in-frame ones; the method was immunoSEQ multiplex PCR. The sample holds around 940,000 clones; over 75% are singletons and the top ten take approximately 1.5%. All donors were healthy HIV-negative adults lacking recent acute infections or vaccinations. CD45RA-negative memory and CD45RA+ naive subsets were split from the CD4+ cells. The CDR3 contains 14 residues. The V gene's germline CDR1 is MDHEN and CDR2 SYDVKM. V lost 8 bases, J lost 12 bases, and 20 bases lay in between. The chain recombines TRBV28 with TRBJ1-6; no definite D call. The sequence was obtained from a man younger than 35 in good health. Specimen: memory CD4+ T cells sorted from blood. Subset meaning: CD45RA-negative fraction. This chain's CDR3 is CASRRAEAHLPLHF. In DNA, the CDR3 is TGTGCCAGCCGTAGGGCAGAGGCCCATTTACCCCTCCACTTT.